These 3 T cell receptor beta chains were all obtained from the same sample, sequenced in a study of CD8+CD57+ T cells in acquired aplastic anemia. TCR beta VDJ combinations and CDR3 sequences were profiled from genomic DNA. MiXCR, applied by TCRdb to the reads, yields one record per CDR3 protein. The table shows 35,000 to 45,000 distinct CDR3 sequences, with 68% occurring only once. Sequencing was carried out using sorted CD4+, CD8+, or CD8+CD57+ T cells (not recorded which) from PBMCs. The receptors here all came from a human donor in good health, serving as a control.

This rearrangement joins TRBV25-1 to TRBJ1-5; D is possibly TRBD1 (5 bases). Germline assignment: CDR1 MGHDK and CDR2 SYGVNS. V lost 8 bases and J 4 bases, leaving 12 bases between the germline ends. The CDR3 contains 13 residues. CDR3 sequence reads: CASSPGRNQPQHF. The DNA of the CDR3 is TGTGCCAGCTCTCCAGGGAGGAATCAGCCCCAGCATTTT.

The gene calls are TRBV10-3 and TRBJ1-2, with 10 bases that match TRBD1. The CDR3 length is 14 residues. The V gene's germline CDR1 is ENHRY and CDR2 SYGVKD. The junction had 1 base not matched to a gene; V was cut back by 2 bases and J by 4 bases. The CDR3 region is CAISEGTGVYGYTF. As DNA, the CDR3 is TGTGCCATCAGTGAGGGGACAGGGGTCTATGGCTACACCTTC.

This chain connects TRBV25-1 to TRBJ1-4; D gene ambiguous. The germline V gene encodes CDR1 MGHDK and CDR2 SYGVNS. CDR3 size: 14 residues. Trimming took 4 bases from V and 0 from J, leaving 6 bases between them. The CDR3, as DNA: TGTGCCAGCAGTGGCAGCGCAACTAATGAAAAACTGTTTTTT. Amino acids: CASSGSATNEKLFF.